Below are 20 T cell receptor beta chains sequenced from a single sample in a study of cytomegalovirus exposure and HLA in healthy donors. This PCR relied on a set of 60 Vbeta primers and 13 Jbeta primers. Produced via immunoSEQ multiplex PCR; TCRdb's table is partial and in-frame only. The sample consists of roughly 180,000 clones, around 80% of them appearing once. Material: PBMCs. These receptors were obtained from a woman aged 25 to 39 in good health and CMV-seropositive.

This clone was recorded once. The junction departs from germline at one end; a sequencing error may be responsible. This chain links TRBV7-9 with TRBJ1-1; D call uncertain. From germline, CDR1 is SEHNR and CDR2 FQNEAQ (reference sequence). This CDR3 has 16 residues. As DNA, the CDR3 is TGTTCCAGCAGCTTGATCCCGGACTTCCGGAACACTGAAGCTTTCTTT. This translates into CSSSLIPDFRNTEAFF.

The genes are TRBV19 and TRBJ1-5; D possibly corresponds to TRBD1 (6 bases). The CDR3 has 14 amino acids. Deletions cut 8 bases from V and 6 bases from J, with 17 bases between. CDR1 is LNHDA and CDR2 is SQIVND in the germline V gene (reference sequence). The CDR3 region is CASRPGVDSQPQHF. The CDR3 bases are TGTGCCAGTCGCCCAGGGGTAGACAGTCAGCCCCAGCATTTT.

This chain links TRBV28 with TRBJ2-7, with D tentatively TRBD2 (6 bases). Germline-derived CDR1 and CDR2 are MDHEN and SYDVKM. Trimming took 4 bases from V and 1 from J, leaving 14 bases between them. The CDR3 is made up of 15 amino acids. In DNA form, the CDR3 reads TGTGCCAGCAGTTGGAGCGGCGGACTATCCTACGAGCAGTACTTC. This codes for CASSWSGGLSYEQYF.

The chain's CDR3 is CASSLTGAARQETQYF. Written as DNA, the CDR3 is TGCGCCAGCAGCTTGACTGGAGCAGCTAGACAAGAGACCCAGTACTTC. This sequence joins TRBV5-1 and TRBJ2-5; D not resolved. The CDR3 covers 16 residues. Germline CDR1 and CDR2: SGHRS and YFSETQ. The V and J ends lost 1 base and 2 bases respectively, with 15 bases between them. Combining the CDR3 with reference TRBV5-1 and TRBJ2-5 gives the whole variable domain KAGVTQTPRYLIKTRGQQVTLSCSPISGHRSVSWYQQTPGQGLQFLFEYFSETQRNKGNFPGRFSGRQFSNSRSEMNVSTLELGDSALYLCASSLTGAARQETQYFGPGTRLLVL.

The V and J genes are TRBV5-1 and TRBJ2-1, with 8 bases that match TRBD2. The V and J ends lost 1 base and 6 bases, in that order; junction bases with no gene match: 9. The CDR3 consists of 16 residues. In germline, CDR1 is SGHRS, CDR2 YFSETQ. In nucleotides, the CDR3 is TGCGCCAGCAGCTTGCCCCCTGGACTAGCCGCCAATGAGCAGTTCTTC. Translating it yields CASSLPPGLAANEQFF. Full variable domain (missing parts from reference TRBV5-1 and TRBJ2-1): KAGVTQTPRYLIKTRGQQVTLSCSPISGHRSVSWYQQTPGQGLQFLFEYFSETQRNKGNFPGRFSGRQFSNSRSEMNVSTLELGDSALYLCASSLPPGLAANEQFFGPGTRLTVL.

The V and J genes are TRBV29-1 and TRBJ2-1; 8 nucleotides align to TRBD1. Germline V CDR1 and CDR2: SQVTM, ANQGSEA. With V trimmed by 3 bases and J by 5 bases, 3 bases remained unmatched. The CDR3 spans 13 residues. CDR3 protein: CSVDRTGNNEQFF. The CDR3, as DNA: TGCAGCGTTGACAGGACAGGGAACAATGAGCAGTTCTTC.

The gene calls are TRBV14 and TRBJ2-7; 7 bases line up with TRBD1. The germline CDR1 and CDR2 sequences are SGHDN and FVKESK. The CDR3 has 13 amino acids. With V trimmed by 6 bases and J by 3 bases, 5 bases remained unmatched. The CDR3 DNA reads as TGTGCCAGCAGACTGACAGGGCTCTACGAGCAGTACTTC. Translation: CASRLTGLYEQYF. The complete variable domain, with remaining parts taken from reference TRBV14 and TRBJ2-7, reads EAGVTQFPSHSVIEKGQTVTLRCDPISGHDNLYWYRRVMGKEIKFLLHFVKESKQDESGMPNNRFLAERTGGTYSTLKVQPAELEDSGVYFCASRLTGLYEQYFGPGTRLTVT.

V usage is TRBV19 and J usage is TRBJ1-4; perhaps TRBD1 as D (5 bases). V lost 5 bases, J lost 7 bases, and 11 bases lay in between. This CDR3 is built from 13 residues. Germline CDR1 is LNHDA and CDR2 is SQIVND (reference sequence). CDR3 in DNA: TGTGCCAGTAGTCAAGGGGTGGGTGAAAAACTGTTTTTT. This codes for CASSQGVGEKLFF.

The chain has TRBV7-8 and TRBJ1-3; unclear D gene. This CDR3 has 15 amino acids. Germline values: CDR1 SGHVS, CDR2 FQNEAQ. Deletions cut 3 bases from V and 2 bases from J, with 11 bases between. In nucleotides, the CDR3 is TGTGCCAGCAGCTTTTTTCCGGGGACTGGAAACACCATATATTTT. As protein: CASSFFPGTGNTIYF.

The table lists this clone with a count of one. The CDR3: CASSPRQGAGEQFF. The CDR3 nucleotides read TGTGCCAGTAGTCCACGACAGGGGGCGGGTGAGCAGTTCTTC. The genes are TRBV19 and TRBJ2-1; 10 nucleotides line up with TRBD1. V was pared by 5 bases and J by 9 bases, with 7 bases of the junction left unmatched. CDR3 size: 14 residues. CDR1 and CDR2 from the germline V gene are LNHDA and SQIVND (reference sequence).

The chain employs TRBV5-1 and TRBJ2-3; D is perhaps TRBD2 (5 bases). CDR3 size: 14 residues. Trimming removed 8 bases from V and 1 base from J, with 14 bases in between. Germline values: CDR1 SGHRS, CDR2 YFSETQ. The CDR3 spells CASKLVRGTDTQYF. CDR3 bases: TGCGCCAGTAAACTAGTGCGAGGCACAGATACGCAGTATTTT.

This clone was detected only once. V is TRBV7-8 and J is TRBJ1-3; tentative D call: TRBD1 (6 bases). The CDR3 is 15 residues long. CDR1 is SGHVS, CDR2 FQNEAQ, per germline. V was cut by 8 bases and J by 2 bases, with 16 bases left in between. The CDR3 nucleotides are TGTGCCAGCGGTACAGGGATACTCACTGGAAACACCATATATTTT. It is translated as CASGTGILTGNTIYF.

The V and J genes are TRBV27 and TRBJ2-3, with TRBD2 matching 7 bases. The CDR3 totals 15 residues. CDR1 and CDR2 from the germline V gene are MNHEY and SMNVEV (reference sequence). V was clipped by 4 bases and J by 3 bases; unmatched bases: 7. This CDR3 reads CASSWASGHTDTQYF. DNA of the CDR3: TGTGCCAGCAGTTGGGCTAGCGGACATACAGATACGCAGTATTTT.

This clone occurred a few times. The chain uses TRBV28 and TRBJ2-7; 7 positions match TRBD2. The CDR3 extends over 14 amino acids. Losses at the gene ends were 6 bases for V and 2 bases for J; bases not matched to a gene: 7. Germline V CDR1 and CDR2: MDHEN, SYDVKM. In DNA form, the CDR3 reads TGTGCCAGCAGCATTAGCGGGCCCACCTACGAGCAGTACTTC. This codes for CASSISGPTYEQYF.

This clone was found a few times. The V gene is TRBV7-6, the J gene TRBJ2-2, with D perhaps matching TRBD2 (6 bases). CDR3 length: 16 amino acids. Trimming took 2 bases from V and 1 from J, leaving 11 bases between them. Germline CDR1 reads SGHVS; CDR2 reads FNYEAQ. Written as DNA, the CDR3 is TGTGCCAGCAGCTTACGTCTAGCGAAGAACACCGGGGAGCTGTTTTTT. Translating it yields CASSLRLAKNTGELFF. Full variable domain (remainder filled in from reference TRBV7-6 and TRBJ2-2): GAGVSQSPRYKVTKRGQDVALRCDPISGHVSLYWYRQALGQGPEFLTYFNYEAQQDKSGLPNDRFSAERPEGSISTLTIQRTEQRDSAMYRCASSLRLAKNTGELFFGEGSRLTVL.

The chain combines TRBV27 with TRBJ2-2; D is unclear. The CDR3 totals 16 residues. CDR1 is MNHEY and CDR2 is SMNVEV in the germline V gene (reference sequence). V was cut by 0 bases and J by 0 bases, with 8 bases left in between. CDR3 loop: CASSLSRVTNTGELFF. The CDR3 DNA follows: TGTGCCAGCAGTTTATCCCGGGTGACGAACACCGGGGAGCTGTTTTTT.

V is TRBV7-6 and J is TRBJ1-2, with 7 bases matching TRBD1. V gave up 5 bases and J gave up 0 bases; unmatched junction bases: 3. From germline, CDR1 is SGHVS and CDR2 FNYEAQ. CDR3 size: 14 residues. CDR3 loop: CASSPGTANYGYTF. CDR3 DNA: TGTGCCAGCAGCCCTGGGACAGCTAACTATGGCTACACCTTC.

V gene TRBV5-1 combines with J gene TRBJ2-1, with a possible D match to TRBD2 (6 bases). CDR1 and CDR2 from the germline V gene are SGHRS and YFSETQ. The V and J ends lost 4 bases and 8 bases respectively, with 19 bases between them. The CDR3 spans 15 residues. CDR3 protein: CASSGTGAPIDEQFF. The CDR3 DNA follows: TGCGCCAGCAGCGGTACGGGAGCCCCCATAGATGAGCAGTTCTTC.

In its sample, this clone was seen a few times. The chain combines TRBV28 with TRBJ2-3; D call uncertain. CDR3 length: 11 amino acids. Trimming left V 3 bases short and J 6 bases short, with 4 bases between. The germline gives CDR1 MDHEN, CDR2 SYDVKM. In DNA, the CDR3 is TGTGCCAGCAGTTTTTCGGATACGCAGTATTTT. Translating gives CASSFSDTQYF.

The J gene is TRBJ1-5, the V gene TRBV15; 8 positions agree with TRBD1. The germline CDR1 and CDR2 sequences are LNHNV and YYDKDF (reference sequence). This CDR3 contains 15 residues. The V and J ends lost 1 base and 4 bases, in that order; junction bases with no gene match: 3. DNA of the CDR3: TGTGCCACCAGCAGAGTGACAGGGGAAAATCAGCCCCAGCATTTT. Amino acids: CATSRVTGENQPQHF.